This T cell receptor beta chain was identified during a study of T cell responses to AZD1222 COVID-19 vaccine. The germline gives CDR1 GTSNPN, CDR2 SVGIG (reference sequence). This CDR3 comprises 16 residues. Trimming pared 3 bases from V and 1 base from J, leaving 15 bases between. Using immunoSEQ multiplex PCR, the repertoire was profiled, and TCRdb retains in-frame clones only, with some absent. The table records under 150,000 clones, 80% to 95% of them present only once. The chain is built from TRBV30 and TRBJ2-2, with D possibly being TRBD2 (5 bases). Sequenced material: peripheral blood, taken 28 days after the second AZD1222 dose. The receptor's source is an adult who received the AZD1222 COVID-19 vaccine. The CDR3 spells CAWRPRGLLNTGELFF. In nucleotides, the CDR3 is TGTGCCTGGAGGCCCCGGGGTTTATTGAACACCGGGGAGCTGTTTTTT.